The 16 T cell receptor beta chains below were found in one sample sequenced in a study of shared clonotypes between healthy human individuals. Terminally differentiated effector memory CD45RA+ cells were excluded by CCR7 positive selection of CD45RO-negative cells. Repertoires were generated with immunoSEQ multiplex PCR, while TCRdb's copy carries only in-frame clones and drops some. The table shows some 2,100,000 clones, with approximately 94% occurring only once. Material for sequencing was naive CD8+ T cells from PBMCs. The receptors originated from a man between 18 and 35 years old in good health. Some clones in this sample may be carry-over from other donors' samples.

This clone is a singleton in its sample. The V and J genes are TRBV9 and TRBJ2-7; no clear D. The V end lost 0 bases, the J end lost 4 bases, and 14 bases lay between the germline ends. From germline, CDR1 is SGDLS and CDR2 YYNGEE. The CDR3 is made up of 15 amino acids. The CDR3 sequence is CASSVGPVARYEQYF. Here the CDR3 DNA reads TGTGCCAGCAGCGTAGGGCCCGTCGCGCGGTACGAGCAGTACTTC.

The chain's CDR3 is CASSLSADQPQHF. The CDR3 DNA is TGTGCCAGCAGTTTGAGCGCGGATCAGCCCCAGCATTTT. The rearrangement joins TRBV28 to TRBJ1-5; D ambiguous. CDR3 length equals 13 residues. V lost 3 bases and J 5 bases, leaving 8 bases between the germline ends. CDR1 and CDR2 (germline): MDHEN, SYDVKM.

This chain's CDR3 is CAWSVVAGARGETQYF. CDR3 in DNA: TGTGCCTGGAGTGTAGTAGCGGGGGCTCGGGGAGAGACCCAGTACTTC. This chain connects TRBV30 to TRBJ2-5, with TRBD2 identical over 9 bases. This CDR3 has 16 amino acids. Germline-derived CDR1 and CDR2 are GTSNPN and SVGIG (reference sequence). The junction had 9 bases not matched to a gene; V was cut back by 0 bases and J by 4 bases.

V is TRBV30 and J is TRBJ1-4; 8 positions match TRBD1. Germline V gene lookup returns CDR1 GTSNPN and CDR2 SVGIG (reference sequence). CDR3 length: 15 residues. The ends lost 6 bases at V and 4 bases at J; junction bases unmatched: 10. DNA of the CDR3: TGTGCCTGTCGACTTTGGACAGGGCTTAATGAAAAACTGTTTTTT. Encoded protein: CACRLWTGLNEKLFF. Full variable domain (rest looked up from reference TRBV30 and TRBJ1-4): SQTIHQWPATLVQPVGSPLSLECTVEGTSNPNLYWYRQAAGRGLQLLFYSVGIGQISSEVPQNLSASRPQDRQFILSSKKLLLSDSGFYLCACRLWTGLNEKLFFGSGTQLSVL.

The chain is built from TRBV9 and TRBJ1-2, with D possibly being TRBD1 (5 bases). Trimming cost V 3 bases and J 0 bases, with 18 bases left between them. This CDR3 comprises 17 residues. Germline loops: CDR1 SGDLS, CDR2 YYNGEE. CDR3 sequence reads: CASSATLDSQANYGYTF. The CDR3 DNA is TGTGCCAGCAGCGCCACTCTAGACAGCCAAGCTAACTATGGCTACACCTTC.

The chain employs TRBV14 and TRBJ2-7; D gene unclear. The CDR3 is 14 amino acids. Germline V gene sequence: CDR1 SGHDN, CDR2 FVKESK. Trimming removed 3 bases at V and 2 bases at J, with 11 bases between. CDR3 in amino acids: CASSHAKRPYEQYF. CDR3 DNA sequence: TGTGCCAGCAGCCACGCTAAAAGACCCTACGAGCAGTACTTC.

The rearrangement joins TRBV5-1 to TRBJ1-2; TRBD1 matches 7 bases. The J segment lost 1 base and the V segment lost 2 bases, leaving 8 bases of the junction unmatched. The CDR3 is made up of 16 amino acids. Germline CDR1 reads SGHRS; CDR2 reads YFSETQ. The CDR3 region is CASSFEIAGGNYGYTF. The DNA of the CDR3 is TGCGCCAGCAGCTTCGAAATTGCAGGGGGTAACTATGGCTACACCTTC. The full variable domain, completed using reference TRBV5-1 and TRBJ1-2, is KAGVTQTPRYLIKTRGQQVTLSCSPISGHRSVSWYQQTPGQGLQFLFEYFSETQRNKGNFPGRFSGRQFSNSRSEMNVSTLELGDSALYLCASSFEIAGGNYGYTFGSGTRLTVV.

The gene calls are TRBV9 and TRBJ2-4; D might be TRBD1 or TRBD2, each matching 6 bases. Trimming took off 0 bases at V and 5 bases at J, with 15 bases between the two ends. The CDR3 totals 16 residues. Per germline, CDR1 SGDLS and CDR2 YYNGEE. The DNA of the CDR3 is TGTGCCAGCAGCGTAGGGGGAGGCAGGGGCGAAAACATTCAGTACTTC. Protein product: CASSVGGGRGENIQYF.

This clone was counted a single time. CDR3 region: CSVGGLAGGPHYNEQFF. The DNA for the CDR3 is TGCAGCGTCGGCGGACTAGCGGGAGGACCCCACTACAATGAGCAGTTCTTC. The chain joins TRBV29-1 to TRBJ2-1, with 14 bases fitting TRBD2. V trimming: 6 bases; J trimming: 3 bases; junction bases outside the gene matches: 10. CDR3 size: 17 residues. The germline gives CDR1 SQVTM, CDR2 ANQGSEA.

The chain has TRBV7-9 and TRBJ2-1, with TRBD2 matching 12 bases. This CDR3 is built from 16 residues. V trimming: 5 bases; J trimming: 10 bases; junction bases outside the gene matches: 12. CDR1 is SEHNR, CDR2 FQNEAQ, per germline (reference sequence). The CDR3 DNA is TGTGCCAGCAGCCCGTGGACTAGCGGGAATTTCCCCGAGCAGTTCTTC. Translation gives CASSPWTSGNFPEQFF.

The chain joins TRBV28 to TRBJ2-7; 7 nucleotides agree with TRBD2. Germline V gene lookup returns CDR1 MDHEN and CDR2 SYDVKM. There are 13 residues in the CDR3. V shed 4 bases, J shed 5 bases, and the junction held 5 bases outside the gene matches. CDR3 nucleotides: TGTGCCAGCAGTTCTCTTGGGGGGGACGAGCAGTACTTC. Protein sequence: CASSSLGGDEQYF.

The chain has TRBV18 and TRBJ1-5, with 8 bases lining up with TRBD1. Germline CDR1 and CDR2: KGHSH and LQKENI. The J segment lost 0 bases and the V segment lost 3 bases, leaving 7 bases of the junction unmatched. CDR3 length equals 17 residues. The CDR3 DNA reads TGTGCCAGCTCACCCCGGACAGGGAGAAATAGCAATCAGCCCCAGCATTTT. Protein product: CASSPRTGRNSNQPQHF.

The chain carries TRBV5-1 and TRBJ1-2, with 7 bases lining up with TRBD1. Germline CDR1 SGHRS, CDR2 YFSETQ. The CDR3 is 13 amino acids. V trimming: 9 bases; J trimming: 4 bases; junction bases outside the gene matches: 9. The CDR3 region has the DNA TGCGCCAACTTTCTTCGGGACAGCTATGGCTACACCTTC. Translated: CANFLRDSYGYTF. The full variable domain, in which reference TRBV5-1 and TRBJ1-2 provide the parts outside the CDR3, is KAGVTQTPRYLIKTRGQQVTLSCSPISGHRSVSWYQQTPGQGLQFLFEYFSETQRNKGNFPGRFSGRQFSNSRSEMNVSTLELGDSALYLCANFLRDSYGYTFGSGTRLTVV.

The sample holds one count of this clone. This CDR3 reads CASSPGPTYQETQYF. DNA for the CDR3: TGTGCCAGCAGCCCGGGACCGACGTACCAAGAGACCCAGTACTTC. The chain joins TRBV7-9 to TRBJ2-5; possibly TRBD1 or TRBD2 for D (5 bases each). V lost 5 bases to trimming and J lost 0 bases, with 13 bases between them. The CDR3 runs to 15 residues. Germline V lookup: CDR1 SEHNR, CDR2 FQNEAQ (reference sequence). Using reference TRBV7-9 and TRBJ2-5 for the parts outside the CDR3, the full variable domain is DTGVSQNPRHKITKRGQNVTFRCDPISEHNRLYWYRQTLGQGPEFLTYFQNEAQLEKSRLLSDRFSAERPKGSFSTLEIQRTEQGDSAMYLCASSPGPTYQETQYFGPGTRLLVL.

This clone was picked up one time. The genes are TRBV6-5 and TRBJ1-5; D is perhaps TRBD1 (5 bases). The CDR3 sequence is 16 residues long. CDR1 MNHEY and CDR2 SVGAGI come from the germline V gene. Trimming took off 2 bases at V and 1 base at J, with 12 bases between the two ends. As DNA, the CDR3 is TGTGCCAGCAGTTACGCGGGGCCAGGGAGCAATCAGCCCCAGCATTTT. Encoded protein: CASSYAGPGSNQPQHF.

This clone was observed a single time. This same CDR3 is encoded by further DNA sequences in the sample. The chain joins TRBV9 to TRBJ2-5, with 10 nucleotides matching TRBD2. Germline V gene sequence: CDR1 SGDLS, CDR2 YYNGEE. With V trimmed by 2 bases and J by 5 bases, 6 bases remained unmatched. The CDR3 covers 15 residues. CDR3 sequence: CASSVSSGSGETQYF. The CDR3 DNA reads TGTGCCAGCAGCGTCTCTAGCGGGAGCGGGGAGACCCAGTACTTC.